The 7 T cell receptor beta chains presented below share a single source sample, sequenced in a study of T cells expressing NK-cell markers. TCRdb derives one entry per CDR3 protein from the 5' RACE reads, leaving out DNA. Its table records some 460,000 distinct CDR3 sequences. The sequencing sample was made of blood T cells: a sorted CD56 or NKG2C T cell subset, CD4+ or CD8+ T cells, or bulk PBMC T cells (not recorded which). All receptors come from a woman aged 50 to 60 in good health.

The chain couples TRBV5-1 to TRBJ2-2; the D gene TCRdb calls, TRBD1, cannot be checked with no DNA. This CDR3 contains 17 residues. Germline lookup yields CDR1 SGHRS and CDR2 YFSETQ. CDR3 loop: CASSQQSGTGFTGELFF.

V and J are TRBV5-6 and TRBJ2-1; no DNA is available, so the TRBD1 call from TCRdb remains unchecked. Germline CDR1 and CDR2: SGHDT and YYEEEE. The CDR3 length is 15 residues. The CDR3 spells CASSFLGRTDNEQFF.

The genes are TRBV20-1 and TRBJ2-7; TCRdb reports TRBD1, a call that lacks DNA to check it against. Per the germline V gene, CDR1 is DFQATT and CDR2 is SNEGSKA (reference sequence). This CDR3 is built from 14 residues. Here the CDR3 reads CSARDRGASGEQYF.

The chain's CDR3 is CASSSIPQGTEAFF. V usage is TRBV7-3 and J usage is TRBJ1-1; there is no DNA to check the TCRdb D call of TRBD1. The germline CDR1 and CDR2 sequences are SGHTA and FQGTGA. The CDR3 runs to 14 residues.

The chain recombines TRBV5-1 with TRBJ2-2; lacking DNA, the TRBD2 call made by TCRdb goes unchecked. The CDR3 extends over 18 amino acids. Germline V CDR1 and CDR2: SGHRS, YFSETQ. This chain's CDR3 is CASSLGLAGVLDTGELFF.

The J gene is TRBJ2-2, the V gene TRBV19; without DNA, the TCRdb call of TRBD1 cannot be checked. Germline assignment: CDR1 LNHDA and CDR2 SQIVND (reference sequence). CDR3 length: 13 amino acids. CDR3: CASRNQGIGELFF.

The CDR3 protein is CASSPGQGSAGNTIYF. V and J are TRBV4-1 and TRBJ1-3; TCRdb names TRBD1, which stays unverified in the absence of DNA. The CDR3 extends over 16 amino acids. The germline CDR1 and CDR2 sequences are MGHRA and YSYEKL.